The 32 T cell receptor beta chains in this list originate from one sample, sequenced in a study of blood T cell repertoires in COVID-19. Data came from immunoSEQ multiplex PCR; TCRdb stores just in-frame clones and leaves some out. The table lists roughly 150,000 clones, over 70% of them singletons. Sample: PBMCs or T cells enriched from blood (not recorded which). The receptors were sampled from a woman aged 40 to 49 with acute COVID-19.

The V gene is TRBV30, the J gene TRBJ2-7, with 7 positions matching TRBD1. The CDR3 is 11 amino acids. Per the germline V gene, CDR1 is GTSNPN and CDR2 is SVGIG (reference sequence). V trimming: 4 bases; J trimming: 3 bases; junction bases outside the gene matches: 0. The CDR3 region is CAWTGGYEQYF. The CDR3 DNA reads as TGTGCCTGGACAGGGGGCTACGAGCAGTACTTC. The variable domain in full, completed from reference TRBV30 and TRBJ2-7, reads SQTIHQWPATLVQPVGSPLSLECTVEGTSNPNLYWYRQAAGRGLQLLFYSVGIGQISSEVPQNLSASRPQDRQFILSSKKLLLSDSGFYLCAWTGGYEQYFGPGTRLTVT.

The chain recombines TRBV6-5 with TRBJ1-5, with 7 bases that match TRBD1. CDR1 is MNHEY, CDR2 SVGAGI, per germline. This CDR3 is built from 15 residues. The J segment lost 0 bases and the V segment lost 5 bases, leaving 4 bases of the junction unmatched. The DNA of the CDR3 is TGTGCCAGCAGTAAAACAGGGGCTAGCAATCAGCCCCAGCATTTT. This gives the protein CASSKTGASNQPQHF.

The V gene is TRBV27, the J gene TRBJ2-2; 8 bases are a match to TRBD1. Germline-derived CDR1 and CDR2 are MNHEY and SMNVEV (reference sequence). Losses at the gene ends were 5 bases for V and 4 bases for J; bases not matched to a gene: 3. The CDR3 is made up of 14 amino acids. DNA of the CDR3: TGTGCCAGCAGTCTAGACAGGGGCACCGGGGAGCTGTTTTTT. Protein product: CASSLDRGTGELFF.

The gene calls are TRBV27 and TRBJ2-5; tentatively, D is TRBD2 (6 bases). V was trimmed by 8 bases and J by 4 bases, leaving 20 bases between them. Germline V gives CDR1 MNHEY, CDR2 SMNVEV (reference sequence). The CDR3 length is 15 residues. Here the CDR3 reads CASRPLGAGRETQYF. The CDR3 bases are TGTGCCAGCCGACCCCTCGGGGCGGGGCGAGAGACCCAGTACTTC.

V usage is TRBV5-1 and J usage is TRBJ2-6; tentative D call: TRBD2 (6 bases). V was shortened by 0 bases and J by 2 bases, with 9 bases between the two germline ends. The CDR3 has 16 amino acids. Germline CDR1 reads SGHRS; CDR2 reads YFSETQ. In nucleotides, the CDR3 is TGCGCCAGCAGCTTGGAGCTAGCGACTGGGGCCAACGTCCTGACTTTC. Its translation: CASSLELATGANVLTF.

The chain is built from TRBV4-1 and TRBJ1-5; TRBD1 agrees at 8 bases. V lost 0 bases to trimming and J lost 6 bases; unmatched junction nucleotides: 10. Germline CDR1 reads MGHRA; CDR2 reads YSYEKL. The CDR3 runs 17 residues. The DNA of the CDR3 is TGCGCCAGCAGCCAAGAGGGTTATACGCAGGGGGCTCAGCCCCAGCATTTT. Its translation: CASSQEGYTQGAQPQHF.

The rearrangement joins TRBV2 to TRBJ2-7; 10 positions match TRBD2. The CDR3 sequence is 14 residues long. J gave up 2 bases and V 5 bases, and 3 bases lay outside the gene matches. The germline CDR1 and CDR2 sequences are SNHLY and FYNNEI. The CDR3 loop is CASSYGLAAYEQYF. CDR3 DNA sequence: TGTGCCAGCAGTTACGGACTAGCGGCCTACGAGCAGTACTTC.

The rearrangement links TRBV24-1 to TRBJ2-7, with 7 bases that match TRBD2. Trimming cost V 4 bases and J 3 bases; bases outside gene matches: 11. The germline gives CDR1 KGHDR, CDR2 SFDVKD. The CDR3 is 16 amino acids. The CDR3 loop reads CATSDLDWAGVYEQYV. DNA for the CDR3: TGTGCCACCAGTGACCTCGACTGGGCGGGAGTCTACGAGCAGTACGTC.

The chain has TRBV30 and TRBJ1-1, with D possibly TRBD1 on 5 matching bases. The CDR3 consists of 13 residues. Looked up from germline, CDR1 is GTSNPN and CDR2 is SVGIG (reference sequence). The V gene lost 2 bases and the J gene lost 8 bases, with 15 bases spanning the gap. The CDR3: CAWSWEQEGEAFF. In DNA, the CDR3 is TGTGCCTGGAGTTGGGAACAGGAGGGGGAAGCTTTCTTT.

The chain joins TRBV5-1 to TRBJ1-4; tentatively, D is TRBD1 (5 bases). CDR1 SGHRS and CDR2 YFSETQ come from the germline V gene. Trimming left V 2 bases short and J 5 bases short, with 7 bases between. The CDR3 runs to 13 residues. The CDR3, as DNA: TGCGCCAGCAGCTTACGGGGGAATGAAAAACTGTTTTTT. Its translation: CASSLRGNEKLFF. The full variable domain, its missing parts supplied by reference TRBV5-1 and TRBJ1-4, is KAGVTQTPRYLIKTRGQQVTLSCSPISGHRSVSWYQQTPGQGLQFLFEYFSETQRNKGNFPGRFSGRQFSNSRSEMNVSTLELGDSALYLCASSLRGNEKLFFGSGTQLSVL.

This clone has more than one count but fewer than ten. The chain is built from TRBV28 and TRBJ1-2; the D gene is possibly TRBD1 (5 bases). The CDR3 loop spans 14 amino acids. V shed 6 bases and J shed 7 bases, with 18 bases lying between them. The V gene's germline CDR1 is MDHEN and CDR2 SYDVKM. The CDR3 region is CASRTPSRVGGYTF. CDR3 nucleotide sequence: TGTGCCAGCAGAACCCCTTCCAGGGTCGGTGGCTACACCTTC.

The chain is built from TRBV6-5 and TRBJ2-7, with D possibly TRBD1 on 6 matching bases. The germline V gene encodes CDR1 MNHEY and CDR2 SVGAGI. V was shortened by 6 bases and J by 6 bases, with 9 bases between the two germline ends. The CDR3 runs to 11 residues. CDR3 sequence (DNA): TGTGCCAGCAGCTTAGGGGGCGAGCAGTACTTC. This sequence encodes CASSLGGEQYF.

This clone was detected only a few times. CDR3 protein: CASSLMAGVYEQYF. For the CDR3, the DNA is TGTGCCAGCAGCCTGATGGCAGGTGTGTACGAGCAGTACTTC. This rearrangement joins TRBV14 to TRBJ2-7; D unclear. Trimming pared 4 bases from V and 4 bases from J, leaving 14 bases between. The CDR3 length is 14 residues. Per germline, CDR1 SGHDN and CDR2 FVKESK.

The CDR3 protein is CASSLGGDRRGYTF. The CDR3 DNA reads as TGCGCCAGCAGCTTGGGGGGAGATCGACGGGGCTACACCTTC. V gene TRBV5-1 combines with J gene TRBJ1-2; D ambiguous. CDR3 length: 14 amino acids. V shed 0 bases and J shed 8 bases, with 14 bases lying between them. Germline-derived CDR1 and CDR2 are SGHRS and YFSETQ.

This chain links TRBV19 with TRBJ1-2; a possible D gene is TRBD1 (5 bases). The CDR3 contains 15 residues. V dropped 4 bases and J dropped 4 bases, with 16 bases sitting between them. Per the germline V gene, CDR1 is LNHDA and CDR2 is SQIVND (reference sequence). The CDR3 is CASSTGGIGFYGYTF. The CDR3 bases are TGTGCCAGTAGTACGGGGGGGATCGGGTTCTATGGCTACACCTTC.

This clone was detected only a few times. The chain recombines TRBV2 with TRBJ2-1, with 10 bases matching TRBD2. The ends lost 11 bases at V and 4 bases at J; junction bases unmatched: 5. CDR1 is SNHLY, CDR2 FYNNEI, per germline. The CDR3 extends over 13 amino acids. The chain's CDR3 is CAGRTSGYNEQFF. The CDR3 region has the DNA TGTGCCGGACGGACTAGCGGTTACAATGAGCAGTTCTTC.

With regard to this clone: Different DNA sequences within this sample yield the same CDR3. This chain links TRBV19 with TRBJ2-1; 9 nucleotides match TRBD2. Per the germline V gene, CDR1 is LNHDA and CDR2 is SQIVND (reference sequence). The CDR3 consists of 15 residues. Trimming removed 1 base from V and 3 bases from J; junction bases left unmatched: 1. The CDR3 loop is CASSIGLAVYNEQFF. CDR3 DNA: TGTGCCAGTAGTATAGGACTAGCGGTCTACAATGAGCAGTTCTTC. The variable domain in full, completed from reference TRBV19 and TRBJ2-1, reads DGGITQSPKYLFRKEGQNVTLSCEQNLNHDAMYWYRQDPGQGLRLIYYSQIVNDFQKGDIAEGYSVSREKKESFPLTVTSAQKNPTAFYLCASSIGLAVYNEQFFGPGTRLTVL.

This clone was seen a handful of times. The rearrangement links TRBV6-5 to TRBJ2-7, with D tentatively TRBD1 (6 bases). Deletions cut 10 bases from V and 2 bases from J, with 18 bases between. CDR1 MNHEY and CDR2 SVGAGI come from the germline V gene. The CDR3 covers 14 residues. The CDR3 bases are TGTGCCACCAACAGCCGGACAGTTCCCTACGAGCAGTACGTC. Encoded protein: CATNSRTVPYEQYV.

This chain joins TRBV4-2 and TRBJ1-4; 7 bases align to TRBD1. This CDR3 spans 19 amino acids. The J segment lost 4 bases and the V segment lost 0 bases, leaving 14 bases of the junction unmatched. Per germline, CDR1 LGHNA and CDR2 YNFKEQ. CDR3 sequence reads: CASSQDLEGWQGVNEKLFF. The DNA for the CDR3 is TGTGCCAGCAGCCAAGATTTAGAAGGATGGCAGGGGGTTAATGAAAAACTGTTTTTT.

For the CDR3, the DNA is TGTGCCAGCAGCGTAGACCGGTCGGGAGGGGAGCAGTTCTTC. Translated: CASSVDRSGGEQFF. The chain is built from TRBV9 and TRBJ2-1, with TRBD2 matching 8 bases. The CDR3 totals 14 residues. J lost 10 bases, V lost 0 bases, and 6 bases had no gene match. Germline V gene lookup returns CDR1 SGDLS and CDR2 YYNGEE.

The chain uses TRBV19 and TRBJ1-5; perhaps TRBD1 as D (5 bases). The germline CDR1 and CDR2 sequences are LNHDA and SQIVND (reference sequence). The CDR3 sequence is 12 residues long. With 10 bases removed from V and 3 bases from J, the gap between germline ends came to 10 bases. The CDR3, as DNA: TGTGCCACCGGGGGGACCAATCAGCCCCAGCATTTT. Its translation: CATGGTNQPQHF.

This clone came up many times. The chain links TRBV7-2 to TRBJ2-7, with 7 bases identical to TRBD2. The CDR3 extends over 15 amino acids. J gave up 5 bases and V 11 bases, and 18 bases lay outside the gene matches. Per the germline V gene, CDR1 is SGHTA and CDR2 is FQGNSA. The chain's CDR3 is CARKWRRERADEQYF. CDR3 coding DNA: TGTGCCCGCAAATGGCGGCGGGAGCGGGCTGACGAGCAGTACTTC.

V and J are TRBV15 and TRBJ1-2; 8 nucleotides line up with TRBD1. CDR3 size: 16 residues. In germline, CDR1 is LNHNV, CDR2 YYDKDF (reference sequence). The J segment lost 6 bases and the V segment lost 3 bases, leaving 12 bases of the junction unmatched. The CDR3 loop reads CATSSPGQGNHHGYTF. The CDR3 DNA is TGTGCCACCAGCAGCCCCGGACAGGGCAACCACCATGGCTACACCTTC.

The chain combines TRBV30 with TRBJ2-1; 12 bases line up with TRBD2. Looked up from germline, CDR1 is GTSNPN and CDR2 is SVGIG (reference sequence). The CDR3 runs to 13 residues. The trim removed 5 bases at V and 8 bases at J, leaving 4 bases unmatched. In DNA form, the CDR3 reads TGTGCCTGGGAAAGACTAGCGGGAGATGAGCAGTTCTTC. Protein: CAWERLAGDEQFF.

The CDR3: CAAGEGLIFLYTNSPLHF. CDR3 nucleotides: TGTGCCGCAGGTGAGGGACTAATATTCCTTTATACGAATTCACCCCTCCACTTT. The chain is built from TRBV27 and TRBJ1-6, with D possibly being TRBD1 (5 bases). CDR1 MNHEY and CDR2 SMNVEV come from the germline V gene (reference sequence). V lost 11 bases and J 7 bases, leaving 30 bases between the germline ends. The CDR3 loop spans 18 amino acids.

The V and J genes are TRBV9 and TRBJ1-5; D is perhaps TRBD1 (5 bases). The CDR3 length is 14 residues. V dropped 4 bases and J dropped 5 bases, with 13 bases sitting between them. Germline CDR1 reads SGDLS; CDR2 reads YYNGEE. This chain's CDR3 is CASSLGHFDQPQHF. CDR3 DNA: TGTGCCAGCAGCCTAGGACACTTCGATCAGCCCCAGCATTTT. The entire variable domain, with the rest obtained from reference TRBV9 and TRBJ1-5, is as follows: DSGVTQTPKHLITATGQRVTLRCSPRSGDLSVYWYQQSLDQGLQFLIQYYNGEERAKGNILERFSAQQFPDLHSELNLSSLELGDSALYFCASSLGHFDQPQHFGDGTRLSIL.

The gene calls are TRBV14 and TRBJ2-6; the match to TRBD1 covers 8 bases. This CDR3 contains 18 residues. The ends lost 2 bases at V and 0 bases at J; junction bases unmatched: 6. CDR1 SGHDN and CDR2 FVKESK come from the germline V gene. The DNA for the CDR3 is TGTGCCAGCAGCCAAAGACCGGGACAGGTCTCTGGGGCCAACGTCCTGACTTTC. Protein: CASSQRPGQVSGANVLTF.

The gene calls are TRBV12-3 or TRBV12-4 and TRBJ2-7; D is perhaps TRBD1 (5 bases). V lost 4 bases and J lost 5, with 9 bases in between. The CDR3 runs 12 residues. Here the CDR3 reads CASSSGKDEQYF. In DNA, the CDR3 is TGTGCCAGCAGTTCAGGGAAGGACGAGCAGTACTTC.

This clone was recorded only once. This sequence joins TRBV3-1 (or the pseudogene TRBV3-2) and TRBJ2-2; the match to TRBD1 covers 7 bases. Looked up from germline, CDR1 is LGHDT and CDR2 is YNNKEL (reference sequence). The junction had 9 bases not matched to a gene; V was cut back by 4 bases and J by 4 bases. The CDR3 consists of 16 residues. CDR3: CASSRTSTGITGELFF. In nucleotides, the CDR3 is TGTGCCAGCAGCCGCACTTCGACAGGGATCACCGGGGAGCTGTTTTTT.

Comments on this clone: One end of the junction varies from germline; a read error may be responsible. The gene calls are TRBV27 and TRBJ2-7; TRBD2 agrees at 10 bases. Germline values: CDR1 MNHEY, CDR2 SMNVEV (reference sequence). The CDR3 consists of 15 residues. CDR3 in amino acids: CASSLSSGRTYEQYF. The CDR3 DNA sequence: TGTGCCAGCAGTCTATCTAGCGGGAGAACCTACGAGCAGTACTTC.

The rearrangement joins TRBV2 to TRBJ1-5; 9 bases agree with TRBD1. V trimming: 6 bases; J trimming: 0 bases; junction bases outside the gene matches: 12. Germline CDR1 and CDR2: SNHLY and FYNNEI. CDR3 size: 18 residues. CDR3 sequence reads: CASREQGTGRYSNQPQHF. The CDR3, as DNA: TGTGCCAGCAGGGAGCAGGGGACAGGGCGCTATAGCAATCAGCCCCAGCATTTT.

The table lists this clone with a few counts. The genes are TRBV3-1 (or the pseudogene TRBV3-2) and TRBJ2-2, with 7 bases lining up with TRBD1. This CDR3 contains 15 residues. V lost 4 bases to trimming and J lost 4 bases; unmatched junction nucleotides: 6. Germline-derived CDR1 and CDR2 are LGHDT and YNNKEL (reference sequence). The chain's CDR3 is CASSRISGGTGELFF. In DNA, the CDR3 is TGTGCCAGCAGCCGTATTTCAGGGGGCACCGGGGAGCTGTTTTTT.